One and the same sample provided the 10 T cell receptor beta chains below, sequenced in a study of T-cell reconstitution after alpha-beta-depleted transplantation in children. Preparation of the TCRbeta library was carried out with unique molecular identifiers. TCRdb reprocessed the PCR reads via MiXCR and lists one record per CDR3 protein. Here the sample spans hundreds of thousands of distinct CDR3 sequences, approximately 16% being singletons. Sequenced here: PBMCs from the stem cell graft donor, sampled from the stem cell graft. These receptor sequences come from a human donor who donated a stem cell graft to a child with acute lymphoblastic leukemia.

The chain is built from TRBV5-1 and TRBJ1-1; TRBD1 agrees at 8 bases. This CDR3 is 14 amino acids long. Germline CDR1 and CDR2: SGHRS and YFSETQ. V was clipped by 3 bases and J by 4 bases; unmatched bases: 5. CDR3 coding DNA: TGCGCCAGCAGCTACAGGGGGGAGGGCACTGAAGCTTTCTTT. This sequence encodes CASSYRGEGTEAFF.

J is TRBJ2-4 and V is TRBV15; no reliable D call. The CDR3 covers 15 residues. Germline-derived CDR1 and CDR2 are LNHNV and YYDKDF (reference sequence). Trimming left V 0 bases short and J 12 bases short, with 18 bases between. The CDR3 region is CATSRDNSPWIGQYF. The DNA of the CDR3 is TGTGCCACCAGCAGAGATAATTCCCCCTGGATTGGTCAGTACTTC.

This clonotype was counted between two and nine times. The chain recombines TRBV7-3 with TRBJ2-3; D not resolved. The CDR3 runs to 13 residues. V gave up 1 base and J gave up 5 bases, with 7 bases separating them. From germline, CDR1 is SGHTA and CDR2 FQGTGA. As DNA, the CDR3 is TGTGCCAGCAGCTTAATAGCCGAAGATACGCAGTATTTT. Encoded protein: CASSLIAEDTQYF.

V is TRBV27 and J is TRBJ1-2, with 8 bases identical to TRBD1. V trimming: 8 bases; J trimming: 2 bases; junction bases outside the gene matches: 7. In germline, CDR1 is MNHEY, CDR2 SMNVEV (reference sequence). The CDR3 sequence is 14 residues long. CDR3 sequence (DNA): TGTGCCAGCCGGGCAGGGGGCTCAAACTATGGCTACACCTTC. Translation gives CASRAGGSNYGYTF.

This chain joins TRBV5-1 and TRBJ2-7; tentative D call: TRBD1 (7 bases). The CDR3 loop spans 15 amino acids. V shed 0 bases and J shed 4 bases, with 14 bases lying between them. Germline values: CDR1 SGHRS, CDR2 YFSETQ. The CDR3 DNA sequence: TGCGCCAGCAGCTTGGGGGGGGACAGCCGTTACGAGCAGTACTTC. It yields the protein CASSLGGDSRYEQYF.

The chain recombines TRBV29-1 with TRBJ1-1; D is ambiguous. The CDR3 runs 10 residues. Germline V gene lookup returns CDR1 SQVTM and CDR2 ANQGSEA. V lost 7 bases, J lost 7 bases, and 10 bases lay in between. DNA for the CDR3: TGCAGCGCCTCTCACAGTGAAGCTTTCTTT. It translates to CSASHSEAFF.

This chain connects TRBV4-1 to TRBJ2-3; D ambiguous. This CDR3 spans 14 amino acids. The V end lost 4 bases, the J end lost 4 bases, and 12 bases lay between the germline ends. Germline CDR1 MGHRA, CDR2 YSYEKL. CDR3 in amino acids: CASSPGPGSDTQYF. The CDR3 nucleotides are TGCGCCAGCAGCCCGGGCCCCGGATCAGATACGCAGTATTTT.

This chain joins TRBV18 and TRBJ2-3; no definite D call. This CDR3 has 13 residues. Trimming stripped 6 bases from V and 2 bases from J, with 9 bases between. Germline V lookup: CDR1 KGHSH, CDR2 LQKENI. CDR3 DNA sequence: TGTGCCAGCTCCGGGTCTTTCACAGATACGCAGTATTTT. Amino acids: CASSGSFTDTQYF. The whole variable domain, filled in from reference TRBV18 and TRBJ2-3, reads NAGVMQNPRHLVRRRGQEARLRCSPMKGHSHVYWYRQLPEEGLKFMVYLQKENIIDESGMPKERFSAEFPKEGPSILRIQQVVRGDSAAYFCASSGSFTDTQYFGPGTRLTVL.

The sample holds a few counts of this clonotype. V is TRBV11-2 and J is TRBJ2-3; 15 bases line up with TRBD2. The V gene end was trimmed by 4 bases and the J gene end by 7 bases; junction bases not matched to a gene: 12. CDR1 is SGHAT, CDR2 FQNNGV, per germline. CDR3 length: 18 residues. CDR3 region: CASSSWTSGRAGVNTQYF. CDR3 DNA: TGTGCCAGCAGCTCTTGGACTAGCGGGAGGGCCGGGGTAAATACGCAGTATTTT.

This chain connects TRBV15 to TRBJ2-5; D gene uncertain. The CDR3 length is 13 residues. V lost 5 bases to trimming and J lost 4 bases, with 11 bases between them. Germline CDR1 is LNHNV and CDR2 is YYDKDF (reference sequence). This chain's CDR3 is CATSRGNPETQYF. The CDR3 region has the DNA TGTGCCACCAGCCGTGGCAACCCAGAGACCCAGTACTTC. The variable domain in full, with the rest retrieved from reference TRBV15 and TRBJ2-5, is DAMVIQNPRYQVTQFGKPVTLSCSQTLNHNVMYWYQQKSSQAPKLLFHYYDKDFNNEADTPDNFQSRRPNTSFCFLDIRSPGLGDTAMYLCATSRGNPETQYFGPGTRLLVL.